This is a list of T cell receptor beta chains from one sample in a study of control samples from healthy donors and cancer patients. Repertoires were generated with immunoSEQ multiplex PCR, while TCRdb's copy carries only in-frame clones and drops some. The sample consists of roughly 88,000 clones, just over 90% of them appearing once. What was sequenced was blood. The receptors originated from a woman in her twenties or thirties in good health. Each CDR3 is given with its conserved first and last residue. A D gene is named only where the DNA matches it firmly. Some rows have no size entry. The others give once, few or many, or a class for an expanded clone.

j_call	d_call	cdr3_length	clone_size	v_call	cdr3_aa	cdr3_nt
TRBJ2-7	.	16	.	TRBV15	CATSRGLRQTSYEQYF	TGTGCCACCAGCAGAGGCTTACGACAGACTTCCTACGAGCAGTACTTC
TRBJ2-3	.	12	.	TRBV18	CASSLRGDTQYF	TGTGCCAGCTCGCTCCGAGGGGATACGCAGTATTTT
TRBJ1-2	.	12	.	TRBV19	CASSMEVRGYTF	TGTGCCAGTAGTATGGAAGTACGCGGCTACACCTTC
TRBJ2-5	TRBD2	13	.	TRBV19	CASRKRGVETQYF	TGTGCCAGTAGAAAGCGGGGTGTAGAGACCCAGTACTTC
TRBJ2-7	.	14	.	TRBV11-2	CASSLVIGGYEQYF	TGTGCCAGCAGCTTAGTCATAGGGGGCTACGAGCAGTACTTC
TRBJ1-4	.	18	.	TRBV7-8	CASSLARPGYGTNEKLFF	TGTGCCAGCAGCTTAGCGCGCCCAGGCTACGGAACTAATGAAAAACTGTTTTTT
TRBJ1-2	TRBD1	15	.	TRBV14	CASRQTGTGDWGYTF	TGTGCCAGCAGGCAGACCGGGACAGGGGATTGGGGCTACACCTTC
TRBJ1-1	.	11	many	TRBV3-1/TRBV3-2	CASSQGYEAFF	TGTGCCAGCAGCCAAGGATATGAAGCTTTCTTT
TRBJ1-5	.	11	.	TRBV19	CASSIERAQHF	TGTGCCAGTAGTATCGAGCGCGCCCAGCATTTT
TRBJ2-7	TRBD2	15	.	TRBV27	CASSVSGSSTGEQYF	TGTGCCAGCAGTGTTAGCGGGAGTTCTACCGGCGAGCAGTACTTC
TRBJ2-3	.	14	.	TRBV25-1	CASSPRTDGNTQYF	TGTGCCAGCAGTCCCCGGACAGACGGTAATACGCAGTATTTT
TRBJ1-1	.	11	.	TRBV7-9	CASGLAAEAFF	TGTGCCAGCGGATTGGCGGCCGAAGCTTTCTTT
TRBJ1-2	TRBD1	16	.	TRBV5-1	CASSLVSGDSNYGYTF	TGCGCCAGCAGCTTGGTTTCTGGGGACAGCAACTATGGCTACACCTTC
TRBJ2-7	TRBD2	13	.	TRBV5-1	CASSWDYSYEQYF	TGCGCCAGCAGCTGGGACTATTCCTACGAGCAGTACTTC
TRBJ1-2	.	13	.	TRBV12-3/TRBV12-4	CASSEDQNYGYTF	TGTGCCAGCAGCGAAGATCAGAACTATGGCTACACCTTC
TRBJ1-2	.	14	.	TRBV11-2	CASSPRTVNYGYTF	TGTGCCAGCAGCCCACGGACAGTTAACTATGGCTACACCTTC
TRBJ1-1	.	13	.	TRBV6-1	CASSEEGNTEAFF	TGTGCCAGCAGTGAGGAGGGGAACACTGAAGCTTTCTTT
TRBJ1-3	TRBD1	15	.	TRBV7-9	CASSLRDSSGNTIYF	TGTGCCAGCAGCTTAAGGGACAGCTCTGGAAACACCATATATTTT
TRBJ2-7	TRBD1	14	.	TRBV14	CASSQTGQWDEQYF	TGTGCCAGCAGCCAGACGGGACAGTGGGACGAGCAGTACTTC
TRBJ2-5	TRBD1	16	.	TRBV3-1/TRBV3-2	CASSPRLARGLETQYF	TGTGCCAGCAGCCCCAGGTTGGCCAGGGGGCTTGAGACCCAGTACTTC
TRBJ1-4	.	14	.	TRBV5-1	CASSLAGGNEKLFF	TGCGCCAGCAGCTTGGCGGGGGGTAATGAAAAACTGTTTTTT
TRBJ2-5	TRBD1	16	.	TRBV10-1	CASSEGNRGRGETQYF	TGCGCCAGCAGTGAAGGGAACAGGGGGCGAGGAGAGACCCAGTACTTC
TRBJ2-2	.	13	.	TRBV7-3	CASGESNTGELFF	TGTGCCAGCGGGGAATCGAACACCGGGGAGCTGTTTTTT
TRBJ2-2	.	17	few	TRBV7-2	CASSVIGLSTNTGELFF	TGTGCCAGCAGCGTAATTGGACTGTCGACGAACACCGGGGAGCTGTTTTTT
TRBJ1-2	.	14	once	TRBV27	CASSYLPPTDGYTF	TGTGCCAGCAGTTACCTGCCCCCCACAGACGGCTACACCTTC
TRBJ2-3	TRBD2	18	.	TRBV5-4	CASSLGLASGNPTDTQYF	TGTGCCAGCAGCTTGGGTCTGGCTAGCGGGAACCCCACAGATACGCAGTATTTT
TRBJ1-2	.	14	.	TRBV6-5	CASSYSRANYGYTF	TGTGCCAGCAGTTACTCGAGGGCTAACTATGGCTACACCTTC
TRBJ2-5	TRBD1	16	few	TRBV4-1	CASSPGETGLGETQYF	TGCGCCAGCAGCCCCGGGGAGACAGGGTTGGGGGAGACCCAGTACTTC
TRBJ1-3	.	16	once	TRBV5-1	CASSLPQLGSGNTIYF	TGCGCCAGCAGCTTGCCTCAGTTAGGGTCTGGAAACACCATATATTTT
TRBJ2-2	.	15	.	TRBV19	CASSRQPRSTGELFF	TGTGCCAGTAGCAGACAGCCTCGAAGCACCGGGGAGCTGTTTTTT
TRBJ2-6	TRBD1	17	.	TRBV7-9	CASTKAAGGAGANVLTF	TGTGCCAGCACCAAAGCGGCAGGGGGTGCGGGGGCCAACGTCCTGACTTTC
TRBJ1-4	.	13	.	TRBV29-1	CSVSRATNEKLFF	TGCAGCGTGTCCCGGGCTACTAATGAAAAACTGTTTTTT
TRBJ1-3	.	14	.	TRBV9	CASSETNYGNTIYF	TGTGCCAGCAGCGAGACTAACTATGGAAACACCATATATTTT
TRBJ1-2	TRBD1	16	once	TRBV10-3	CAIRNDRGGSNYGYTF	TGTGCCATCAGGAATGACAGGGGTGGCTCCAACTATGGCTACACCTTC
TRBJ2-7	.	12	.	TRBV5-1	CASSLLGGEQYF	TGCGCCAGCAGCTTATTGGGGGGCGAGCAGTACTTC
TRBJ2-1	TRBD2	15	.	TRBV7-9	CASSFGPTSGRAWFF	TGTGCCAGCAGCTTTGGACCTACTAGCGGACGAGCTTGGTTCTTC
TRBJ1-5	.	13	.	TRBV30	CAWSKQTVKPQHF	TGTGCCTGGAGCAAACAGACGGTTAAGCCCCAGCATTTT
TRBJ1-2	.	15	.	TRBV28	CAGRQRAGGSRGYTF	TGTGCCGGCAGACAACGGGCAGGCGGATCTCGGGGCTACACCTTC
TRBJ2-3	.	15	.	TRBV27	CASSLTLGSTDTQYF	TGTGCCAGCAGCTTGACCCTTGGATCCACAGATACGCAGTATTTT
TRBJ2-1	.	15	.	TRBV2	CASSEERASYNEQFF	TGTGCCAGCAGTGAGGAGCGGGCTTCCTACAATGAGCAGTTCTTC
TRBJ2-2	TRBD1	15	.	TRBV6-5	CASSVDRGDTGELFF	TGTGCCAGCAGCGTAGACAGGGGGGACACCGGGGAGCTGTTTTTT
TRBJ1-1	.	13	.	TRBV29-1	CSGTPQGNTEAFF	TGCAGCGGAACACCTCAGGGAAACACTGAAGCTTTCTTT
TRBJ2-3	.	16	few	TRBV4-1	CASSQVGRASTDTQYF	TGCGCCAGCAGCCAAGTCGGCAGGGCAAGCACAGATACGCAGTATTTT
TRBJ1-1	.	14	.	TRBV5-1	CASSLAETAAEAFF	TGCGCCAGCAGCTTGGCCGAAACAGCCGCTGAAGCTTTCTTT
TRBJ1-2	TRBD1	14	.	TRBV28	CASSQDRGGYGYTF	TGTGCCAGCAGTCAGGACAGGGGGGGCTATGGCTACACCTTC
TRBJ2-7	TRBD1	15	.	TRBV7-2	CASSSSRGRLNEQYF	TGTGCCAGCAGCTCGTCCAGGGGGCGATTGAACGAGCAGTACTTC
TRBJ2-5	.	12	.	TRBV5-1	CASSLAQETQYF	TGCGCCAGCAGCTTGGCCCAAGAGACCCAGTACTTC
TRBJ1-1	.	15	.	TRBV4-1	CASSQVGGGSTEAFF	TGCGCCAGCAGCCAAGTAGGCGGGGGTTCCACTGAAGCTTTCTTT
TRBJ1-5	.	14	.	TRBV11-2	CASSFTGNGQPQHF	TGTGCCAGCAGCTTCACAGGGAATGGTCAGCCCCAGCATTTT
TRBJ1-2	.	12	.	TRBV15	CATSRVAYGYTF	TGTGCCACCAGCAGAGTCGCCTATGGCTACACCTTC
TRBJ2-1	TRBD2	14	.	TRBV19	CASSPQASGREQFF	TGTGCCAGTAGTCCCCAGGCTAGCGGGAGGGAGCAGTTCTTC
TRBJ1-2	.	14	.	TRBV5-1	CASSLQQDSYGYTF	TGCGCCAGCAGCTTGCAACAGGATTCCTATGGCTACACCTTC
TRBJ2-7	TRBD2	15	.	TRBV2	CASSGRAGGTYEQYF	TGTGCCAGCAGTGGAAGGGCGGGGGGAACCTACGAGCAGTACTTC
TRBJ2-5	.	16	.	TRBV5-1	CASSLAGTTDAETQYF	TGCGCCAGCAGCTTGGCCGGGACGACTGATGCCGAGACCCAGTACTTC